The rows below give T cell receptor beta chains drawn from one sample of a study of blood T cell repertoires in COVID-19. Sequencing was performed with immunoSEQ multiplex PCR; in TCRdb, only in-frame clones are kept and a portion is missing. The sample records roughly 320,000 clones, about 87% being singletons. Source material: peripheral blood. The receptors were sampled from a woman aged 50 to 60 with COVID-19, enrolled during active disease. CDR3s include the opening cysteine and the closing phenylalanine or tryptophan. A D gene is named only where the DNA matches it firmly. Clone size is stated in some rows and not others, as once, few, many or a class when expanded.

d_call	j_call	v_call	clone_size	cdr3_aa	cdr3_nt
-	TRBJ1-2	TRBV7-9	once	CASSLARVRGSNYGYTF	TGTGCCAGCAGCTTAGCGCGGGTCAGGGGATCAAACTATGGCTACACCTTC
TRBD2	TRBJ2-1	TRBV29-1	-	CSVLGTSTPDLGEQFF	TGCAGCGTTTTAGGGACTAGTACCCCCGATCTCGGTGAGCAGTTCTTC
-	TRBJ1-3	TRBV7-8	-	CASTPGFTDHSGNTIYF	TGTGCCAGCACGCCGGGGTTCACAGATCACTCTGGAAACACCATATATTTT
-	TRBJ2-7	TRBV6-5	-	CASTRMGNGYEQYF	TGTGCCAGCACCCGGATGGGCAACGGTTACGAGCAGTACTTC
-	TRBJ2-7	TRBV12-3/TRBV12-4	-	CASLLGQLMYF	TGTGCCAGCCTTTTGGGGCAACTAATGTACTTC
-	TRBJ1-2	TRBV18	-	CASSPLSSSGYTF	TGTGCCAGCTCACCATTGAGCTCATCTGGCTACACCTTC
-	TRBJ2-3	TRBV6-5	-	CASSYSRVVDTQYF	TGTGCCAGCAGTTACAGCAGGGTGGTTGATACGCAGTATTTT
-	TRBJ1-2	TRBV6-6	-	CASSQNGGYGYTF	TGTGCCAGCAGCCAAAACGGGGGCTATGGCTACACCTTC
TRBD1	TRBJ1-2	TRBV5-6	few	CASSYPGTGGYTF	TGTGCCAGCAGCTACCCCGGGACAGGTGGCTACACCTTC
TRBD1	TRBJ2-7	TRBV29-1	-	CSVTGGMSSYEQYF	TGCAGCGTTACAGGGGGCATGAGCTCCTACGAGCAGTACTTC
TRBD1	TRBJ2-1	TRBV7-8	-	CASSSRQGQQYYNEQFF	TGTGCCAGCAGCTCCCGACAGGGACAACAATACTACAATGAGCAGTTCTTC
TRBD1	TRBJ2-5	TRBV5-4	-	CASSPTGGQETQYF	TGTGCCAGCAGCCCTACAGGGGGACAAGAGACCCAGTACTTC
-	TRBJ2-5	TRBV6-1	-	CASSVREGGTQETQYF	TGTGCCAGCAGTGTTAGGGAGGGGGGGACTCAAGAGACCCAGTACTTC
-	TRBJ2-2	TRBV10-3	-	CAIGTRNTGELFF	TGTGCCATTGGGACAAGGAACACCGGGGAGCTGTTTTTT
TRBD2	TRBJ2-3	TRBV24-1	-	CATSVPTAGATDTQYF	TGTGCCACCAGTGTCCCTACAGCGGGAGCCACAGATACGCAGTATTTT
-	TRBJ1-6	TRBV19	-	CASSRSSGASYNSPLHF	TGTGCCAGTAGTAGATCCTCAGGGGCGTCCTATAATTCACCCCTCCACTTT
-	TRBJ1-3	TRBV19	few	CASKIGDTSGNTIYF	TGTGCCAGTAAAATAGGGGACACCTCTGGAAACACCATATATTTT
TRBD2	TRBJ2-7	TRBV5-1	-	CASSGGLAEFYEQYF	TGCGCCAGCAGCGGTGGACTAGCGGAATTCTACGAGCAGTACTTC
-	TRBJ2-1	TRBV19	-	CASSTGTYNEQFF	TGTGCCAGTAGCACAGGAACTTACAATGAGCAGTTCTTC
TRBD2	TRBJ2-2	TRBV7-9	-	CASSLSGRRKSGELFF	TGTGCCAGCAGCCTTAGCGGGAGGCGAAAGTCCGGGGAGCTGTTTTTT
TRBD1	TRBJ2-5	TRBV5-1	-	CASSLVGTGIGIETQYF	TGCGCCAGCAGCTTGGTCGGGACAGGGATTGGGATAGAGACCCAGTACTTC
TRBD1	TRBJ1-1	TRBV2	-	CASIQGGGTEAFF	TGTGCCAGCATACAGGGGGGGGGTACTGAAGCTTTCTTT
-	TRBJ2-3	TRBV5-1	-	CASSLGPGSGTDTQYF	TGCGCCAGCAGCTTGGGTCCGGGTAGTGGCACAGATACGCAGTATTTT
TRBD2	TRBJ2-4	TRBV7-2	once	CASSLRAGGDIQYF	TGTGCCAGCAGCTTAAGGGCCGGGGGGGACATTCAGTACTTC
-	TRBJ2-5	TRBV12-3/TRBV12-4	-	CASTPTGQETQYF	TGTGCCAGCACCCCCACAGGACAAGAGACCCAGTACTTC
TRBD2	TRBJ2-5	TRBV4-2	-	CASSQDVGTSGSETQYF	TGTGCCAGCAGCCAAGATGTTGGGACTAGCGGGAGTGAGACCCAGTACTTC
-	TRBJ1-2	TRBV11-2	-	CASSLGGGKSVHYGYTF	TGTGCCAGCAGCTTAGGGGGGGGTAAAAGTGTCCACTATGGCTACACCTTC
-	TRBJ1-1	TRBV5-5	-	CASSGGHLNTEAFF	TGTGCCAGCAGCGGGGGACATTTGAACACTGAAGCTTTCTTT
TRBD2	TRBJ2-7	TRBV4-1	few	CASSQGLASGRVTGYEQYF	TGCGCCAGCAGCCAAGGTCTGGCTAGCGGGAGGGTAACGGGCTACGAGCAGTACTTC
TRBD2	TRBJ2-7	TRBV27	-	CASSLSGLAPYEQYF	TGTGCCAGCAGTTTATCGGGACTAGCGCCCTACGAGCAGTACTTC
-	TRBJ2-1	TRBV5-1	-	CASSSPTRGGKTYNEQFF	TGCGCCAGCAGCTCCCCTACACGGGGCGGGAAGACCTACAATGAGCAGTTCTTC